The 25 T cell receptor beta chains below all came from one sample that was sequenced in a study of T-cell reconstitution after alpha-beta-depleted transplantation in children (dated by TCRdb to the mid-2010s). The library was built by means of PCR. Sequenced on an Illumina HiSeq 2500. TCR libraries were prepared with molecular barcoding, using unique molecular identifiers to normalize TCRbeta repertoire quantification. TCRdb applied fastp at Q25 and MiXCR to the public reads, then kept only in-frame beta chains. Each CDR3 protein appears once, grouped with its most common genes and DNA. This sample lists 170,000 or so distinct CDR3 sequences; about 6.4% were detected once. The biggest ten clones account for roughly 3% of the sample. Sequenced material: PBMCs from the stem cell graft donor, taken from the stem cell graft. Every receptor here comes from a human donor who donated a stem cell graft to a child with Wiskott-Aldrich syndrome.

Many counts were recorded for this clonotype. The chain couples TRBV12-3 or TRBV12-4 to TRBJ2-1, with 8 bases lining up with TRBD1. Trimming removed 1 base from V and 15 bases from J; junction bases left unmatched: 8. The CDR3 runs to 13 residues. For the CDR3, the DNA is TGTGCCAGCAGTTTAGGGGGGACAGGCCAGGCGTTCTTC. Amino acids: CASSLGGTGQAFF.

This clonotype showed up many times. J is TRBJ2-1 and V is TRBV29-1; D is uncertain. The CDR3 is 14 residues long. CDR1 is SQVTM and CDR2 is ANQGSEA in the germline V gene. V lost 7 bases and J 3 bases, leaving 16 bases between the germline ends. Here the CDR3 DNA reads TGCAGCGCCGTGGCCAGCCATCTCTACAATGAGCAGTTCTTC. Its translation is CSAVASHLYNEQFF.

A single count supports this clonotype. This sequence joins TRBV19 and TRBJ1-2; D gene uncertain. V was clipped by 11 bases and J by 1 base, with 8 bases between them. The germline V gene has CDR1 LNHDA and CDR2 SQIVND (reference sequence). The CDR3 length is 11 residues. The CDR3 DNA is TGTGCCTCTAAACGTAACTATGGCTACACCTTC. Protein: CASKRNYGYTF. Variable domain in full (rest from reference TRBV19 and TRBJ1-2): DGGITQSPKYLFRKEGQNVTLSCEQNLNHDAMYWYRQDPGQGLRLIYYSQIVNDFQKGDIAEGYSVSREKKESFPLTVTSAQKNPTAFYLCASKRNYGYTFGSGTRLTVV.

This clonotype was seen many times. The chain recombines TRBV7-9 with TRBJ2-4; D is ambiguous. The length of the CDR3 is 15 residues. Germline CDR1 reads SEHNR; CDR2 reads FQNEAQ (reference sequence). V lost 3 bases, J lost 0 bases, and 9 bases lay in between. CDR3 amino acids: CASSLSELAKNIQYF. As DNA, the CDR3 is TGTGCCAGCAGCTTGTCCGAACTAGCCAAAAACATTCAGTACTTC.

This clonotype came up a few times. The chain uses TRBV11-2 and TRBJ1-1, with D tentatively TRBD1 (5 bases). The V gene lost 1 base and the J gene lost 0 bases, with 15 bases spanning the gap. Germline loops: CDR1 SGHAT, CDR2 FQNNGV. The CDR3 is made up of 17 amino acids. The CDR3 nucleotides read TGTGCCAGCAGCTTAGGTCAGTTCGGACAAATGAACACTGAAGCTTTCTTT. This codes for CASSLGQFGQMNTEAFF.

This clonotype was found a few times. The CDR3 protein is CASRLSGGSRETQYF. For the CDR3, the DNA is TGCGCCAGCAGATTGTCGGGGGGGTCCAGGGAGACCCAGTACTTC. This rearrangement joins TRBV5-1 to TRBJ2-5; 8 positions agree with TRBD2. The CDR3 loop spans 15 amino acids. Germline CDR1 SGHRS, CDR2 YFSETQ. J gave up 5 bases and V 5 bases, and 11 bases lay outside the gene matches.

The chain has TRBV5-1 and TRBJ2-1, with D perhaps matching TRBD2 (6 bases). The CDR3 spans 14 residues. Germline loops: CDR1 SGHRS, CDR2 YFSETQ. The V end was cut by 2 bases, the J end by 3 bases, with 9 bases between. The CDR3 DNA reads TGCGCCAGCAGCTTTGGAGGGGTCTACAATGAGCAGTTCTTC. It translates to CASSFGGVYNEQFF.

This clonotype showed up just a few times. The genes are TRBV30 and TRBJ2-1; the D gene is possibly TRBD2 (5 bases). CDR3 length: 14 residues. V was clipped by 2 bases and J by 4 bases, with 12 bases between them. CDR1 GTSNPN and CDR2 SVGIG come from the germline V gene (reference sequence). CDR3 amino acids: CAWSLRLLYNEQFF. The CDR3 DNA reads as TGTGCCTGGAGTCTAAGACTACTTTACAATGAGCAGTTCTTC.

The table lists this clonotype with many counts. The chain recombines TRBV7-8 with TRBJ2-7; the D gene is possibly TRBD2 (6 bases). CDR1 is SGHVS and CDR2 is FQNEAQ in the germline V gene. Trimming took off 1 base at V and 0 bases at J, with 16 bases between the two ends. The CDR3 is 17 amino acids. The CDR3 DNA is TGTGCCAGCAGCTTAGGGAGCGGGTTGGGAAGCTCCTACGAGCAGTACTTC. Translation: CASSLGSGLGSSYEQYF. Using reference TRBV7-8 and TRBJ2-7 for the parts outside the CDR3, the full variable domain is GAGVSQSPRYKVAKRGQDVALRCDPISGHVSLFWYQQALGQGPEFLTYFQNEAQLDKSGLPSDRFFAERPEGSVSTLKIQRTQQEDSAVYLCASSLGSGLGSSYEQYFGPGTRLTVT.

The table lists this clonotype with many counts. The rearrangement links TRBV4-2 to TRBJ1-6; possible D gene TRBD1, 6 bases. This CDR3 has 15 amino acids. Trimming removed 5 bases from V and 14 bases from J, with 22 bases in between. Germline values: CDR1 LGHNA, CDR2 YNFKEQ. CDR3 nucleotide sequence: TGTGCCAGCAGCGGAGGGGGACGCCCTAAATCCTCCCTCCACTTT. Its protein product is CASSGGGRPKSSLHF.

The gene calls are TRBV14 and TRBJ2-1; TRBD2 aligns across 12 bases. The CDR3 is made up of 16 amino acids. The germline gives CDR1 SGHDN, CDR2 FVKESK. V shed 4 bases, J shed 6 bases, and the junction held 7 bases outside the gene matches. CDR3 in amino acids: CASSPLAGGPSNEQFF. Here the CDR3 DNA reads TGTGCCAGCAGCCCCCTAGCGGGAGGGCCCTCCAATGAGCAGTTCTTC. The full variable domain, completed using reference TRBV14 and TRBJ2-1, is EAGVTQFPSHSVIEKGQTVTLRCDPISGHDNLYWYRRVMGKEIKFLLHFVKESKQDESGMPNNRFLAERTGGTYSTLKVQPAELEDSGVYFCASSPLAGGPSNEQFFGPGTRLTVL.

At least ten counts were recorded for this clonotype. V and J are TRBV4-3 and TRBJ2-7, with D possibly being TRBD2 (6 bases). Looked up from germline, CDR1 is LGHNA and CDR2 is YSLEER. There are 14 residues in the CDR3. V was clipped by 4 bases and J by 5 bases, with 15 bases between them. In DNA form, the CDR3 reads TGCGCCAGCAGCCCAATCGCGGGAAGCAACGAGCAGTACTTC. It translates to CASSPIAGSNEQYF.

This clonotype was observed a handful of times. The rearrangement joins TRBV18 to TRBJ1-1; D may be TRBD1 (5 bases). The CDR3 consists of 16 residues. V lost 2 bases, J lost 1 base, and 14 bases lay in between. Germline V gene data show CDR1 as KGHSH and CDR2 as LQKENI. CDR3 coding DNA: TGTGCCAGCTCACCATTCTCCAGGACAACGAACACTGAAGCTTTCTTT. Translating gives CASSPFSRTTNTEAFF.

This clonotype has at least ten counts. V gene TRBV7-2 combines with J gene TRBJ2-5; 9 bases fit TRBD1. The CDR3 covers 14 residues. The ends lost 5 bases at V and 6 bases at J; junction bases unmatched: 7. The V gene's germline CDR1 is SGHTA and CDR2 FQGNSA. As DNA, the CDR3 is TGTGCCAGCAGCGCCGGGACAGGGATACAGACCCAGTACTTC. Protein product: CASSAGTGIQTQYF.

This clonotype has ten or more counts. J is TRBJ2-5 and V is TRBV29-1; 7 nucleotides align to TRBD2. CDR3 length: 12 amino acids. The V and J ends lost 6 bases and 1 base, in that order; junction bases with no gene match: 2. CDR1 and CDR2 from the germline V gene are SQVTM and ANQGSEA. The CDR3 sequence: CSVSSGQETQYF. The CDR3 DNA follows: TGCAGCGTGTCTAGCGGCCAAGAGACCCAGTACTTC.

The sample holds many counts of this clonotype. The chain couples TRBV12-3 or TRBV12-4 to TRBJ1-6; unclear D gene. V was shortened by 4 bases and J by 7 bases, with 2 bases between the two germline ends. This CDR3 comprises 11 residues. CDR3 residues: CASSSNSPLHF. The DNA for the CDR3 is TGTGCCAGCAGTTCAAATTCACCCCTCCACTTT.

The table lists this clonotype with many counts. The V call is TRBV15, the J call TRBJ2-1; 7 bases match TRBD1. This CDR3 is 15 amino acids long. CDR1 LNHNV and CDR2 YYDKDF come from the germline V gene (reference sequence). Unmatched junction bases numbered 9, after V lost 5 bases and J lost 5 bases. This chain's CDR3 is CATSARDSPDNEQFF. In DNA form, the CDR3 reads TGTGCCACCAGCGCCCGGGACAGCCCAGACAATGAGCAGTTCTTC.

The V call is TRBV12-3 or TRBV12-4, the J call TRBJ1-1, with TRBD1 matching 7 bases. V dropped 6 bases and J dropped 7; count of bases not matched to a gene: 20. The CDR3 is 17 amino acids. CDR3 in amino acids: CASSQLTGSTLLGEAFF. The CDR3 nucleotides are TGTGCCAGCAGCCAACTGACAGGGAGTACTCTCTTAGGTGAAGCTTTCTTT.

This clonotype appeared many times. This sequence joins TRBV30 and TRBJ2-7; possibly TRBD1 for D (5 bases). Trimming took off 0 bases at V and 2 bases at J, with 8 bases between the two ends. Germline loops: CDR1 GTSNPN, CDR2 SVGIG (reference sequence). The CDR3 is 13 amino acids. The CDR3 DNA reads as TGTGCCTGGAGTGTGGGGCCAACCTACGAGCAGTACTTC. Amino acid sequence: CAWSVGPTYEQYF. The entire variable domain, with the rest obtained from reference TRBV30 and TRBJ2-7, is as follows: SQTIHQWPATLVQPVGSPLSLECTVEGTSNPNLYWYRQAAGRGLQLLFYSVGIGQISSEVPQNLSASRPQDRQFILSSKKLLLSDSGFYLCAWSVGPTYEQYFGPGTRLTVT.

This clonotype was observed many times. J is TRBJ2-1 and V is TRBV7-2; TRBD2 agrees at 9 bases. This CDR3 contains 15 residues. From germline, CDR1 is SGHTA and CDR2 FQGNSA. Trimming cost V 6 bases and J 7 bases; bases outside gene matches: 10. As DNA, the CDR3 is TGTGCCAGCAGATTTAACCTAGCGGGGCAAAATGAGCAGTTCTTC. It translates to CASRFNLAGQNEQFF.

This clonotype was detected ten times or more. The CDR3 is CASSAFPGQGRSPLHF. Here the CDR3 DNA reads TGTGCCAGCAGCGCTTTCCCGGGACAGGGTCGATCACCCCTCCACTTT. The chain links TRBV6-5 to TRBJ1-6; 9 bases are shared with TRBD1. This CDR3 has 16 residues. After removal of 6 bases from V and 10 bases from J, the junction contained 13 bases not matched to a gene. CDR1 is MNHEY, CDR2 SVGAGI, per germline.

The chain links TRBV28 to TRBJ2-5, with 9 positions matching TRBD1. Germline-derived CDR1 and CDR2 are MDHEN and SYDVKM. The ends lost 4 bases at V and 5 bases at J; junction bases unmatched: 8. CDR3 length equals 15 residues. The CDR3 here is CASSSHGQGMETQYF. DNA of the CDR3: TGTGCCAGCAGTTCCCACGGACAGGGGATGGAGACCCAGTACTTC.

This clonotype showed up many times. This chain links TRBV11-3 with TRBJ2-2; 9 bases map to TRBD2. Looked up from germline, CDR1 is SGHNT and CDR2 is YENEEA. This CDR3 spans 16 amino acids. The V gene end was trimmed by 4 bases and the J gene end by 4 bases; junction bases not matched to a gene: 7. The CDR3 region is CASSSYSGRGTGELFF. DNA for the CDR3: TGTGCCAGCAGCTCCTATAGCGGGAGAGGCACCGGGGAGCTGTTTTTT.

This clonotype has a count of ten or more. The chain has TRBV27 and TRBJ2-7; D is perhaps TRBD2 (6 bases). Between the trimmed V and J ends, which lost 3 bases and 3 bases, there was a span of 15 bases. From germline, CDR1 is MNHEY and CDR2 SMNVEV (reference sequence). CDR3 length equals 15 residues. The CDR3 reads CASSLSPLAGYEQYF. The CDR3, as DNA: TGTGCCAGCAGTTTGTCCCCACTAGCAGGCTACGAGCAGTACTTC.

In this sample, this clonotype turned up many times. The chain is built from TRBV5-1 and TRBJ2-5, with TRBD2 identical over 8 bases. The J segment lost 3 bases and the V segment lost 2 bases, leaving 9 bases of the junction unmatched. Per the germline V gene, CDR1 is SGHRS and CDR2 is YFSETQ. The CDR3 totals 16 residues. CDR3 residues: CASSFYGPLAEETQYF. CDR3 nucleotides: TGCGCCAGCAGCTTCTACGGACCACTAGCGGAAGAGACCCAGTACTTC.